These 30 T cell receptor beta chains originate from one sample sequenced in a study of OX40 agonist ivuxolimab in advanced cancers. Libraries came from the immunoSEQ multiplex PCR assay. This is the immuneACCESS table as TCRdb keeps it, with only in-frame sequences that have V and J called. A part of the clones is gone; compared with another copy, unresolved V genes explain less than half, and the rest is unexplained. This sample has more than 70,000 clones in its table, and 82% of those were observed once. Together, the top ten hold approximately 5% of the sample. Here the sequenced sample was CD4+ or CD8+ T cells sorted from blood, taken in a trial of the OX40 agonist ivuxolimab. All receptors come from an adult with an advanced solid tumor such as melanoma, head and neck, liver or kidney cancer.

This chain connects TRBV9 to TRBJ2-5; the match to TRBD2 covers 7 bases. The CDR3 contains 13 residues. Looked up from germline, CDR1 is SGDLS and CDR2 is YYNGEE. Unmatched junction bases numbered 6, after V lost 6 bases and J lost 4 bases. As DNA, the CDR3 is TGTGCCAGCAATAGAGGCGGGGGAGAGACCCAGTACTTC. Translating it yields CASNRGGGETQYF.

This chain uses TRBV13 with TRBJ1-5; D gene unclear. Per germline, CDR1 PRHDT and CDR2 FYEKMQ (reference sequence). The CDR3 is 12 amino acids. V lost 4 bases, J lost 4 bases, and 5 bases lay in between. The CDR3 bases are TGTGCCAGCAGCTCCAGAAATCAGCCCCAGCATTTT. It codes for CASSSRNQPQHF.

The chain is built from TRBV5-6 and TRBJ1-3; perhaps TRBD1 as D (6 bases). The germline V gene has CDR1 SGHDT and CDR2 YYEEEE. The CDR3 has 15 residues. Trimming pared 3 bases from V and 1 base from J, leaving 11 bases between. The CDR3: CASSSPTGSGNTIYF. The CDR3, as DNA: TGTGCCAGCAGCTCCCCTACAGGGTCTGGAAACACCATATATTTT.

V gene TRBV10-3 combines with J gene TRBJ1-2; D gene uncertain. Trimming shortened V by 2 bases and J by 3 bases, and 4 bases separated the two germline ends. This CDR3 is 12 amino acids long. The germline V gene has CDR1 ENHRY and CDR2 SYGVKD. The CDR3 DNA is TGTGCCATCAGTGAGAGGGACTATGGCTACACCTTC. It encodes CAISERDYGYTF.

This clone was counted a few times. This rearrangement joins TRBV28 to TRBJ1-4, with a tentative D call TRBD1 (5 bases). The CDR3 extends over 17 amino acids. In germline, CDR1 is MDHEN, CDR2 SYDVKM. V shed 5 bases and J shed 5 bases, with 21 bases lying between them. CDR3 protein: CASSPDPSAGGNEKLFF. The CDR3 DNA is TGTGCCAGCAGTCCCGACCCCTCCGCGGGGGGAAATGAAAAACTGTTTTTT.

The chain uses TRBV5-1 and TRBJ1-4; D not resolved. Germline CDR1 and CDR2: SGHRS and YFSETQ. CDR3 size: 14 residues. V lost 5 bases and J 6 bases, leaving 14 bases between the germline ends. CDR3 nucleotide sequence: TGCGCCAGCAGGTTAACGCAGGATGATGAAAAACTGTTTTTT. Residues: CASRLTQDDEKLFF.

The V call is TRBV6-1, the J call TRBJ1-5; D uncertain. V gave up 3 bases and J gave up 1 base, with 10 bases separating them. CDR3 length: 15 amino acids. Germline lookup yields CDR1 MNHNS and CDR2 SASEGT. This chain's CDR3 is CASSEGRYSNQPQHF. The CDR3 nucleotides read TGTGCCAGCAGTGAGGGCCGCTACAGCAATCAGCCCCAGCATTTT.

This chain joins TRBV2 and TRBJ1-2; D not certain. The CDR3 extends over 13 amino acids. The germline V gene has CDR1 SNHLY and CDR2 FYNNEI. V was cut by 6 bases and J by 5 bases, with 13 bases left in between. The CDR3 nucleotides read TGTGCCAGCAGGAATGACGCAGAGTATGGCTACACCTTC. Translated: CASRNDAEYGYTF.

The CDR3 is CASSYFGANTGELFF. The CDR3 DNA sequence: TGTGCCAGCAGTTACTTTGGGGCGAACACCGGGGAGCTGTTTTTT. The chain employs TRBV6-5 and TRBJ2-2; no reliable D call. Per germline, CDR1 MNHEY and CDR2 SVGAGI. This CDR3 is built from 15 residues. V gave up 1 base and J gave up 0 bases, with 6 bases separating them.

The J gene is TRBJ2-7, the V gene TRBV9; D remains unclear. CDR1 SGDLS and CDR2 YYNGEE come from the germline V gene. CDR3 length equals 12 residues. Trimming pared 0 bases from V and 6 bases from J, leaving 7 bases between. The DNA of the CDR3 is TGTGCCAGCAGCGTAGGATCTTCCGAGCAGTACTTC. Translation gives CASSVGSSEQYF.

The chain uses TRBV6-1 and TRBJ2-4, with TRBD2 identical over 8 bases. This CDR3 has 14 residues. V gave up 8 bases and J gave up 3 bases; unmatched junction bases: 6. Germline assignment: CDR1 MNHNS and CDR2 SASEGT. CDR3 coding DNA: TGTGCCAGCCACCCCCGGGGGGGCAAAAACATTCAGTACTTC. This gives the protein CASHPRGGKNIQYF.

The rearrangement links TRBV7-2 to TRBJ2-7, with D possibly TRBD2 on 6 matching bases. The CDR3 totals 14 residues. Trimming cost V 5 bases and J 3 bases, with 14 bases left between them. CDR1 and CDR2 from the germline V gene are SGHTA and FQGNSA. CDR3 sequence reads: CASSPTSNSYEQYF. CDR3 coding DNA: TGTGCCAGCAGCCCAACTAGCAACAGCTACGAGCAGTACTTC.

The chain has TRBV19 and TRBJ2-5; D is perhaps TRBD1 (5 bases). Trimming removed 5 bases at V and 5 bases at J, with 18 bases between. Germline values: CDR1 LNHDA, CDR2 SQIVND (reference sequence). The CDR3 is 15 amino acids. The CDR3 DNA reads TGTGCCAGTAGTCGCGGTGACAGTTTGAGGGAGACCCAGTACTTC. It is translated as CASSRGDSLRETQYF.

The chain links TRBV19 to TRBJ2-1, with D tentatively TRBD2 (6 bases). V was cut by 5 bases and J by 9 bases, with 17 bases left in between. This CDR3 contains 14 residues. Germline V lookup: CDR1 LNHDA, CDR2 SQIVND (reference sequence). The CDR3 region is CASSARDPGAEQFF. In DNA form, the CDR3 reads TGTGCCAGTAGTGCGCGGGACCCCGGGGCTGAGCAGTTCTTC.

This clone was counted a few times. The J gene is TRBJ2-1, the V gene TRBV27; no reliable D call. The ends were cut back, 10 bases at V and 0 bases at J, with 10 bases in the middle. Per the germline V gene, CDR1 is MNHEY and CDR2 is SMNVEV (reference sequence). The CDR3 has 13 residues. The CDR3 protein is CATTWGSYNEQFF. The CDR3 DNA sequence: TGTGCCACCACTTGGGGCTCCTACAATGAGCAGTTCTTC.

The chain joins TRBV15 to TRBJ2-5, with D possibly being TRBD2 (5 bases). V was trimmed by 4 bases and J by 3 bases, leaving 9 bases between them. The CDR3 consists of 13 residues. Germline assignment: CDR1 LNHNV and CDR2 YYDKDF (reference sequence). The CDR3 reads CATSIRREETQYF. The CDR3 DNA follows: TGTGCCACCAGCATTAGGCGGGAAGAGACCCAGTACTTC.

The CDR3 loop is CASRGQWGEQFF. CDR3 coding DNA: TGTGCCAGCAGGGGTCAGTGGGGAGAGCAGTTCTTC. V gene TRBV28 combines with J gene TRBJ2-1; the D is unclear. The CDR3 has 12 amino acids. Germline assignment: CDR1 MDHEN and CDR2 SYDVKM. The germline V and J ends were trimmed by 6 bases and 10 bases, with 13 bases remaining between them.

This clone has only one observation. The V and J genes are TRBV29-1 and TRBJ2-7, with a possible D match to TRBD2 (5 bases). The CDR3 has 13 residues. Trimming stripped 4 bases from V and 2 bases from J, with 12 bases between. The germline gives CDR1 SQVTM, CDR2 ANQGSEA. The CDR3 bases are TGCAGCGTTGTTCGGCTAGCACCCTACGAGCAGTACTTC. It translates to CSVVRLAPYEQYF.

This clone has a handful of counts. The chain links TRBV18 to TRBJ1-1; 8 nucleotides line up with TRBD1. After removal of 3 bases from V and 7 bases from J, the junction contained 7 bases not matched to a gene. This CDR3 contains 14 residues. Germline lookup yields CDR1 KGHSH and CDR2 LQKENI. The CDR3 reads CASSPQGASLEAFF. In DNA form, the CDR3 reads TGTGCCAGCTCACCGCAGGGGGCCTCGCTTGAAGCTTTCTTT.

This clone was counted only a few times. The chain uses TRBV5-8 and TRBJ2-5; 7 nucleotides line up with TRBD1. V was clipped by 6 bases and J by 2 bases; unmatched bases: 10. The CDR3 consists of 15 residues. The germline V gene encodes CDR1 SGHTS and CDR2 YDEGEE. The CDR3, as DNA: TGTGCCAGCAACCCCGGGACAGCTAGACAAGAGACCCAGTACTTC. Amino acid sequence: CASNPGTARQETQYF.

This clone has a single count. The chain couples TRBV28 to TRBJ1-5; D is ambiguous. Germline V CDR1 and CDR2: MDHEN, SYDVKM. The CDR3 consists of 14 residues. V gave up 5 bases and J gave up 4 bases, with 12 bases separating them. In DNA form, the CDR3 reads TGTGCCAGCAGTCCCGGGAGGCGGAATCAGCCCCAGCATTTT. It is translated as CASSPGRRNQPQHF. Full variable domain (missing parts from reference TRBV28 and TRBJ1-5): DVKVTQSSRYLVKRTGEKVFLECVQDMDHENMFWYRQDPGLGLRLIYFSYDVKMKEKGDIPEGYSVSREKKERFSLILESASTNQTSMYLCASSPGRRNQPQHFGDGTRLSIL.

This rearrangement joins TRBV7-9 to TRBJ2-5; tentatively, D is TRBD2 (5 bases). Looked up from germline, CDR1 is SEHNR and CDR2 is FQNEAQ (reference sequence). The CDR3 has 18 residues. V lost 5 bases to trimming and J lost 4 bases, with 26 bases between them. The CDR3 protein is CASSPRGADAVAAETQYF. The CDR3 region has the DNA TGTGCCAGCAGCCCCCGGGGAGCGGACGCGGTGGCCGCAGAGACCCAGTACTTC.

This clone was counted a single time. The rearrangement uses TRBV5-1 and TRBJ2-7; 10 nucleotides agree with TRBD1. Germline V lookup: CDR1 SGHRS, CDR2 YFSETQ. Trimming took 3 bases from V and 9 from J; bases not matched to a gene: 12. The CDR3 covers 15 residues. The DNA of the CDR3 is TGCGCCAGCAGCTCCGGACAGGGGGACACGGTTTGGCAGTACTTC. It encodes CASSSGQGDTVWQYF.

In this sample, this clone turned up once. This chain connects TRBV28 to TRBJ1-2; TRBD1 might be the D (5 bases). CDR3 length equals 13 residues. CDR1 and CDR2 from the germline V gene are MDHEN and SYDVKM. V gave up 3 bases and J gave up 6 bases, with 11 bases separating them. Written as DNA, the CDR3 is TGTGCCAGCAGTTTTGGAGGGGTTGATGGCTACACCTTC. It codes for CASSFGGVDGYTF.

This clone is a singleton in its sample. The sample holds other DNA sequences that translate to the same CDR3. The chain joins TRBV19 to TRBJ2-4; TRBD1 matches at 9 bases. With V trimmed by 5 bases and J by 7 bases, 3 bases remained unmatched. Germline CDR1 LNHDA, CDR2 SQIVND (reference sequence). The CDR3 sequence is 13 residues long. The CDR3 coding sequence is TGTGCCAGTAGTGCTGGACAGGGGAACATTCAGTACTTC. This encodes CASSAGQGNIQYF. The variable domain in full, completed from reference TRBV19 and TRBJ2-4, reads DGGITQSPKYLFRKEGQNVTLSCEQNLNHDAMYWYRQDPGQGLRLIYYSQIVNDFQKGDIAEGYSVSREKKESFPLTVTSAQKNPTAFYLCASSAGQGNIQYFGAGTRLSVL.

This chain uses TRBV28 with TRBJ1-1, with 8 bases that match TRBD1. The V segment lost 6 bases and the J segment 5 bases; nucleotides outside the gene matches: 11. CDR3 size: 15 residues. From germline, CDR1 is MDHEN and CDR2 SYDVKM. The CDR3: CASSLQRTGKTEAFF. The CDR3, as DNA: TGTGCCAGCAGCCTACAGCGGACAGGGAAGACTGAAGCTTTCTTT.

The chain has TRBV5-1 and TRBJ2-2; D remains ambiguous. Germline CDR1 reads SGHRS; CDR2 reads YFSETQ. V was trimmed by 4 bases and J by 2 bases, leaving 18 bases between them. The CDR3 runs to 17 residues. The CDR3 sequence is CASSLLFVTRNTGELFF. CDR3 coding DNA: TGCGCCAGCAGCCTCTTATTTGTCACCAGAAACACCGGGGAGCTGTTTTTT. The whole variable domain, remainder taken from reference TRBV5-1 and TRBJ2-2, is KAGVTQTPRYLIKTRGQQVTLSCSPISGHRSVSWYQQTPGQGLQFLFEYFSETQRNKGNFPGRFSGRQFSNSRSEMNVSTLELGDSALYLCASSLLFVTRNTGELFFGEGSRLTVL.

The chain joins TRBV2 to TRBJ2-4; no definite D call. V lost 6 bases and J lost 0, with 12 bases in between. CDR1 SNHLY and CDR2 FYNNEI come from the germline V gene. The CDR3 covers 15 residues. CDR3 DNA sequence: TGTGCCAGCAGGCCCCCAACTATAGCCAAAAACATTCAGTACTTC. Translating gives CASRPPTIAKNIQYF.

The chain recombines TRBV5-8 with TRBJ2-3, with D uncertain. Trimming removed 4 bases from V and 5 bases from J, with 8 bases in between. Germline V gene lookup returns CDR1 SGHTS and CDR2 YDEGEE. The CDR3 is 12 residues long. CDR3 in amino acids: CASSARRDTQYF. The CDR3 nucleotides read TGTGCCAGCAGCGCCAGAAGAGATACGCAGTATTTT.

The chain carries TRBV4-1 and TRBJ2-1; D possibly corresponds to TRBD2 (5 bases). The CDR3 runs to 16 residues. Trimming pared 1 base from V and 0 bases from J, leaving 10 bases between. Per germline, CDR1 MGHRA and CDR2 YSYEKL. CDR3 nucleotide sequence: TGCGCCAGCAGCCAAGCTCTCGGGAACTCCTACAATGAGCAGTTCTTC. Residues: CASSQALGNSYNEQFF.